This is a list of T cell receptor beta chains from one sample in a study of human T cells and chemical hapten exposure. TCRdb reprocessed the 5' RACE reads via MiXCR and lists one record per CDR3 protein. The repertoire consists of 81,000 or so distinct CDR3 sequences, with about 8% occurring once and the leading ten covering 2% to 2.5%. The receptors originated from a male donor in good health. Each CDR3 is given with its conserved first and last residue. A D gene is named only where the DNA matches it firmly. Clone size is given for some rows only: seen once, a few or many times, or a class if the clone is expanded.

TGTGCCAGCAGCCTACCCCCCCCGAACACTGAAGCTTTCTTT CASSLPPPNTEAFF TRBJ1-1 few NA TRBV3-1
TGTGCCAGCAGCCGACAGGGGACTCCTAACTATGGCTACACCTTC CASSRQGTPNYGYTF TRBJ1-2 many TRBD1 TRBV6-5
TGTGCCAGCAGCTCGACAGGGGGCAACACCGGGGAGCTGTTTTTT CASSSTGGNTGELFF TRBJ2-2 few TRBD1 TRBV7-9
TGTGCCAGCAGTTTACCCCGTCGACTAGCGAGATCCTACAATGAGCAGTTCTTC CASSLPRRLARSYNEQFF TRBJ2-1 few TRBD2 TRBV12-3/TRBV12-4
TGCGCCAGCAGCCCACATTCGGGTCTGGGGGGCTACACCTTC CASSPHSGLGGYTF TRBJ1-2 few NA TRBV5-1
TGTGCCAGCAAGCAAGAAGGTTATGGAAACACCATATATTTT CASKQEGYGNTIYF TRBJ1-3 NA NA TRBV11-2
TGTGCCAGCAGCTTCCAGGGGGATAGCACTGAAGCTTTCTTT CASSFQGDSTEAFF TRBJ1-1 NA TRBD1 TRBV7-9
TGTGCCAGCAGCCAAGTCACAGGGGATGGCTACACCTTC CASSQVTGDGYTF TRBJ1-2 many TRBD1 TRBV7-8
TGTGCCATCAGCCCCGAAGGACGGCACTACGAGCAGTACTTC CAISPEGRHYEQYF TRBJ2-7 NA NA TRBV10-3
TGTGCCAGCAGCCGCACGACGACCCAGTACTTC CASSRTTTQYF TRBJ2-5 many NA TRBV14
TGCAGTGCTAGAGGACGCCGGGGCCAAAATAATGAAAAACTGTTTTTT CSARGRRGQNNEKLFF TRBJ1-4 few NA TRBV20-1
TGTGCCAGCAGCTTGGCAGGGGGCTTGGAGACCCAGTACTTC CASSLAGGLETQYF TRBJ2-5 NA TRBD1 TRBV11-2
TGTGCCAGCAGCCCAGACAGGGCCCAAGAGACCCAGTACTTC CASSPDRAQETQYF TRBJ2-5 NA TRBD1 TRBV13
TGTGCCAGCAGCTTAGCGCTGGACAGGGCTGACTACGAGCAGTACTTC CASSLALDRADYEQYF TRBJ2-7 NA TRBD1 TRBV7-8
TGTGCCAGCAGTGACAGTGAGACCTACAATGAGCAGTTCTTC CASSDSETYNEQFF TRBJ2-1 few NA TRBV2
TGCGCCAGCAGCCAAGCGCAGGGGGGACGTATGGAGCAGTACTTC CASSQAQGGRMEQYF TRBJ2-7 many NA TRBV4-3
TGTGCCAGCGGGAGCGAGGGTCAGCAGCCCCAGCATTTT CASGSEGQQPQHF TRBJ1-5 NA NA TRBV2
TGCAGTGCTAGGGAAGTTAGCGGTAGGGGATACGAGCAGTACTTC CSAREVSGRGYEQYF TRBJ2-7 few NA TRBV20-1
TGTGCCATCAGTGATCCGACTAGCGGGGGGGCGGGGGAGCAGTTCTTC CAISDPTSGGAGEQFF TRBJ2-1 many TRBD2 TRBV10-3
TGCAGCGTTGAAGAATTAGGTCTATCTGGGGCCAACGTCCTGACTTTC CSVEELGLSGANVLTF TRBJ2-6 NA NA TRBV29-1
TGTGCCAGCAGATCCGGACAGAACACTGAAGCTTTCTTT CASRSGQNTEAFF TRBJ1-1 few NA TRBV6-5
TGTGCCAGCAGCGCCAACCTAGCGGGGGAAGGCACAGATACGCAGTATTTT CASSANLAGEGTDTQYF TRBJ2-3 NA TRBD2 TRBV7-2
TGTGCCAGCAGTTTAAGGAGGGGGCAGCAAGAGACCCAGTACTTC CASSLRRGQQETQYF TRBJ2-5 many NA TRBV6-6
TGCAGTGCTAGTCTGGACAGGGGAAGGACAGATACGCAGTATTTT CSASLDRGRTDTQYF TRBJ2-3 few TRBD1 TRBV20-1
TGTGCCAGCAGCCTGGTCGGGGCCATAAACAATGAGCAGTTCTTC CASSLVGAINNEQFF TRBJ2-1 NA NA TRBV6-5
TGCGCCAGCAGCTCGTCCGGGACAGCTTATGGCTACACCTTC CASSSSGTAYGYTF TRBJ1-2 NA TRBD1 TRBV5-1
TGCAGCGTTGGTTCGGCCAACACTGAAGCTTTCTTT CSVGSANTEAFF TRBJ1-1 few NA TRBV29-1
TGTGCCAGCAGCCATCATGCTAGCGGGGGGACGCGGGAGACCCAGTACTTC CASSHHASGGTRETQYF TRBJ2-5 NA TRBD2 TRBV14
TGTGCCAGCAGCTTCCGGGACAGGAGCACAGATACGCAGTATTTT CASSFRDRSTDTQYF TRBJ2-3 NA TRBD1 TRBV7-9
TGTGCCAGCAGTTTAGCGGGGACCGAAAAACTGTTTTTT CASSLAGTEKLFF TRBJ1-4 NA NA TRBV12-3/TRBV12-4
TGCGTAATCGCCGGGACTAGCGGGGGAGATACGCAGTATTTT CVIAGTSGGDTQYF TRBJ2-3 NA TRBD2 TRBV29-1
TGTGCCAGCAGTCCAGTCGGGGTCGGGAACACTGAAGCTTTCTTT CASSPVGVGNTEAFF TRBJ1-1 few NA TRBV6-1
TGTGCCAGCAGCCGACAGGGTATTAATGAAAAACTGTTTTTT CASSRQGINEKLFF TRBJ1-4 NA TRBD1 TRBV9
TGTGCCAGCAGTCCGGGGACAGGGGCGTCCTACGAGCAGTACTTC CASSPGTGASYEQYF TRBJ2-7 NA TRBD1 TRBV27
TGTGCCAGCAGCCAAAACAGGCCCACCTACGAGCAGTACTTC CASSQNRPTYEQYF TRBJ2-7 many NA TRBV14
TGTGCCAGCACCACTTGGGGAGGGGCGAGGACTGAAGCTTTCTTT CASTTWGGARTEAFF TRBJ1-1 NA NA TRBV6-5
TGTGCCAGCAGTTTCAATCACGCTTTTGGCTACACCTTC CASSFNHAFGYTF TRBJ1-2 few NA TRBV12-3/TRBV12-4
TGTGCCAGCAGAGGGGCTAATGAGCAGTTCTTC CASRGANEQFF TRBJ2-1 few NA TRBV6-6
TGTGCCAGCAGCTTCAACAGGGGGCCCAATGAGCAGTTCTTC CASSFNRGPNEQFF TRBJ2-1 many TRBD1 TRBV7-9
TGTGCCAGCAGTTCGACGGCCTCTGAGGGCTACACCTTC CASSSTASEGYTF TRBJ1-2 many NA TRBV12-3/TRBV12-4
TGCAGTGCTAGGACTCGGACAGGGTACAATGAGCAGTTCTTC CSARTRTGYNEQFF TRBJ2-1 few TRBD1 TRBV20-1
TGTGCCAGCAGCGTAGCGGGGGGGCGGCAAGAGACCCAGTACTTC CASSVAGGRQETQYF TRBJ2-5 few TRBD2 TRBV9
TGCAGCGTCCGTCCCCAAGAGACCCAGTACTTC CSVRPQETQYF TRBJ2-5 NA NA TRBV29-1
TGCAGTGCTAGCGTAGCGGGAGGGCCAGATGAGCAGTTCTTC CSASVAGGPDEQFF TRBJ2-1 few TRBD2 TRBV20-1
TGTGCCAGCAGCTCAGCCGGGACAGGGTACAATGAGCAGTTCTTC CASSSAGTGYNEQFF TRBJ2-1 NA TRBD1 TRBV11-2
TGTGCCAGCAGTTTAAGCGACCCAGGTAATGAGCAGTTCTTC CASSLSDPGNEQFF TRBJ2-1 few NA TRBV12-3/TRBV12-4
TGTGCCAGCAGCTTGATCGGGGCTAAGTTGGGCGAGCAGTACTTC CASSLIGAKLGEQYF TRBJ2-7 NA NA TRBV7-2
TGCAGTGCTAGACCGGGACAGGGCCACTATGGCTACACCTTC CSARPGQGHYGYTF TRBJ1-2 NA TRBD1 TRBV20-1
TGTGCCAGCAGTCACGGGGGCAACAACTACGAGCAGTACTTC CASSHGGNNYEQYF TRBJ2-7 NA NA TRBV27
TGCAGTGCTACTCGACAGGGGTATAATTCACCCCTCCACTTT CSATRQGYNSPLHF TRBJ1-6 NA TRBD1 TRBV20-1
TGTGCCAGCAGCTTCCCATCGGACAGGGAAGGCTACAATGAGCAGTTCTTC CASSFPSDREGYNEQFF TRBJ2-1 NA TRBD1 TRBV11-2
TGTGCCAGCAGTGAAAAGCAGGGATACAATGAGCAGTTCTTC CASSEKQGYNEQFF TRBJ2-1 NA NA TRBV6-1
TGTGCCAGCAGCTCCGCCGGCGGGACAGGGGGCATCACCATATATTTT CASSSAGGTGGITIYF TRBJ1-3 NA TRBD1 TRBV7-9
TGTGCCAGCCGACGGGGGGCGCAATCTTACAATGAGCAGTTCTTC CASRRGAQSYNEQFF TRBJ2-1 many NA TRBV7-2
TGTGCCAGCAGCTTAGCGGAGGACGGACCCTACGAGCAGTACTTC CASSLAEDGPYEQYF TRBJ2-7 many NA TRBV7-2
TGTGCCAGCAGTCCTGAGTCTCTCATTTCCCGGACTAGCGGGGAAAACGGGGAGCTGTTTTTT CASSPESLISRTSGENGELFF TRBJ2-2 few TRBD2 TRBV27
TGCAGCGTGGAGGACAGGGGACAGCCCCAGCATTTT CSVEDRGQPQHF TRBJ1-5 many TRBD1 TRBV29-1